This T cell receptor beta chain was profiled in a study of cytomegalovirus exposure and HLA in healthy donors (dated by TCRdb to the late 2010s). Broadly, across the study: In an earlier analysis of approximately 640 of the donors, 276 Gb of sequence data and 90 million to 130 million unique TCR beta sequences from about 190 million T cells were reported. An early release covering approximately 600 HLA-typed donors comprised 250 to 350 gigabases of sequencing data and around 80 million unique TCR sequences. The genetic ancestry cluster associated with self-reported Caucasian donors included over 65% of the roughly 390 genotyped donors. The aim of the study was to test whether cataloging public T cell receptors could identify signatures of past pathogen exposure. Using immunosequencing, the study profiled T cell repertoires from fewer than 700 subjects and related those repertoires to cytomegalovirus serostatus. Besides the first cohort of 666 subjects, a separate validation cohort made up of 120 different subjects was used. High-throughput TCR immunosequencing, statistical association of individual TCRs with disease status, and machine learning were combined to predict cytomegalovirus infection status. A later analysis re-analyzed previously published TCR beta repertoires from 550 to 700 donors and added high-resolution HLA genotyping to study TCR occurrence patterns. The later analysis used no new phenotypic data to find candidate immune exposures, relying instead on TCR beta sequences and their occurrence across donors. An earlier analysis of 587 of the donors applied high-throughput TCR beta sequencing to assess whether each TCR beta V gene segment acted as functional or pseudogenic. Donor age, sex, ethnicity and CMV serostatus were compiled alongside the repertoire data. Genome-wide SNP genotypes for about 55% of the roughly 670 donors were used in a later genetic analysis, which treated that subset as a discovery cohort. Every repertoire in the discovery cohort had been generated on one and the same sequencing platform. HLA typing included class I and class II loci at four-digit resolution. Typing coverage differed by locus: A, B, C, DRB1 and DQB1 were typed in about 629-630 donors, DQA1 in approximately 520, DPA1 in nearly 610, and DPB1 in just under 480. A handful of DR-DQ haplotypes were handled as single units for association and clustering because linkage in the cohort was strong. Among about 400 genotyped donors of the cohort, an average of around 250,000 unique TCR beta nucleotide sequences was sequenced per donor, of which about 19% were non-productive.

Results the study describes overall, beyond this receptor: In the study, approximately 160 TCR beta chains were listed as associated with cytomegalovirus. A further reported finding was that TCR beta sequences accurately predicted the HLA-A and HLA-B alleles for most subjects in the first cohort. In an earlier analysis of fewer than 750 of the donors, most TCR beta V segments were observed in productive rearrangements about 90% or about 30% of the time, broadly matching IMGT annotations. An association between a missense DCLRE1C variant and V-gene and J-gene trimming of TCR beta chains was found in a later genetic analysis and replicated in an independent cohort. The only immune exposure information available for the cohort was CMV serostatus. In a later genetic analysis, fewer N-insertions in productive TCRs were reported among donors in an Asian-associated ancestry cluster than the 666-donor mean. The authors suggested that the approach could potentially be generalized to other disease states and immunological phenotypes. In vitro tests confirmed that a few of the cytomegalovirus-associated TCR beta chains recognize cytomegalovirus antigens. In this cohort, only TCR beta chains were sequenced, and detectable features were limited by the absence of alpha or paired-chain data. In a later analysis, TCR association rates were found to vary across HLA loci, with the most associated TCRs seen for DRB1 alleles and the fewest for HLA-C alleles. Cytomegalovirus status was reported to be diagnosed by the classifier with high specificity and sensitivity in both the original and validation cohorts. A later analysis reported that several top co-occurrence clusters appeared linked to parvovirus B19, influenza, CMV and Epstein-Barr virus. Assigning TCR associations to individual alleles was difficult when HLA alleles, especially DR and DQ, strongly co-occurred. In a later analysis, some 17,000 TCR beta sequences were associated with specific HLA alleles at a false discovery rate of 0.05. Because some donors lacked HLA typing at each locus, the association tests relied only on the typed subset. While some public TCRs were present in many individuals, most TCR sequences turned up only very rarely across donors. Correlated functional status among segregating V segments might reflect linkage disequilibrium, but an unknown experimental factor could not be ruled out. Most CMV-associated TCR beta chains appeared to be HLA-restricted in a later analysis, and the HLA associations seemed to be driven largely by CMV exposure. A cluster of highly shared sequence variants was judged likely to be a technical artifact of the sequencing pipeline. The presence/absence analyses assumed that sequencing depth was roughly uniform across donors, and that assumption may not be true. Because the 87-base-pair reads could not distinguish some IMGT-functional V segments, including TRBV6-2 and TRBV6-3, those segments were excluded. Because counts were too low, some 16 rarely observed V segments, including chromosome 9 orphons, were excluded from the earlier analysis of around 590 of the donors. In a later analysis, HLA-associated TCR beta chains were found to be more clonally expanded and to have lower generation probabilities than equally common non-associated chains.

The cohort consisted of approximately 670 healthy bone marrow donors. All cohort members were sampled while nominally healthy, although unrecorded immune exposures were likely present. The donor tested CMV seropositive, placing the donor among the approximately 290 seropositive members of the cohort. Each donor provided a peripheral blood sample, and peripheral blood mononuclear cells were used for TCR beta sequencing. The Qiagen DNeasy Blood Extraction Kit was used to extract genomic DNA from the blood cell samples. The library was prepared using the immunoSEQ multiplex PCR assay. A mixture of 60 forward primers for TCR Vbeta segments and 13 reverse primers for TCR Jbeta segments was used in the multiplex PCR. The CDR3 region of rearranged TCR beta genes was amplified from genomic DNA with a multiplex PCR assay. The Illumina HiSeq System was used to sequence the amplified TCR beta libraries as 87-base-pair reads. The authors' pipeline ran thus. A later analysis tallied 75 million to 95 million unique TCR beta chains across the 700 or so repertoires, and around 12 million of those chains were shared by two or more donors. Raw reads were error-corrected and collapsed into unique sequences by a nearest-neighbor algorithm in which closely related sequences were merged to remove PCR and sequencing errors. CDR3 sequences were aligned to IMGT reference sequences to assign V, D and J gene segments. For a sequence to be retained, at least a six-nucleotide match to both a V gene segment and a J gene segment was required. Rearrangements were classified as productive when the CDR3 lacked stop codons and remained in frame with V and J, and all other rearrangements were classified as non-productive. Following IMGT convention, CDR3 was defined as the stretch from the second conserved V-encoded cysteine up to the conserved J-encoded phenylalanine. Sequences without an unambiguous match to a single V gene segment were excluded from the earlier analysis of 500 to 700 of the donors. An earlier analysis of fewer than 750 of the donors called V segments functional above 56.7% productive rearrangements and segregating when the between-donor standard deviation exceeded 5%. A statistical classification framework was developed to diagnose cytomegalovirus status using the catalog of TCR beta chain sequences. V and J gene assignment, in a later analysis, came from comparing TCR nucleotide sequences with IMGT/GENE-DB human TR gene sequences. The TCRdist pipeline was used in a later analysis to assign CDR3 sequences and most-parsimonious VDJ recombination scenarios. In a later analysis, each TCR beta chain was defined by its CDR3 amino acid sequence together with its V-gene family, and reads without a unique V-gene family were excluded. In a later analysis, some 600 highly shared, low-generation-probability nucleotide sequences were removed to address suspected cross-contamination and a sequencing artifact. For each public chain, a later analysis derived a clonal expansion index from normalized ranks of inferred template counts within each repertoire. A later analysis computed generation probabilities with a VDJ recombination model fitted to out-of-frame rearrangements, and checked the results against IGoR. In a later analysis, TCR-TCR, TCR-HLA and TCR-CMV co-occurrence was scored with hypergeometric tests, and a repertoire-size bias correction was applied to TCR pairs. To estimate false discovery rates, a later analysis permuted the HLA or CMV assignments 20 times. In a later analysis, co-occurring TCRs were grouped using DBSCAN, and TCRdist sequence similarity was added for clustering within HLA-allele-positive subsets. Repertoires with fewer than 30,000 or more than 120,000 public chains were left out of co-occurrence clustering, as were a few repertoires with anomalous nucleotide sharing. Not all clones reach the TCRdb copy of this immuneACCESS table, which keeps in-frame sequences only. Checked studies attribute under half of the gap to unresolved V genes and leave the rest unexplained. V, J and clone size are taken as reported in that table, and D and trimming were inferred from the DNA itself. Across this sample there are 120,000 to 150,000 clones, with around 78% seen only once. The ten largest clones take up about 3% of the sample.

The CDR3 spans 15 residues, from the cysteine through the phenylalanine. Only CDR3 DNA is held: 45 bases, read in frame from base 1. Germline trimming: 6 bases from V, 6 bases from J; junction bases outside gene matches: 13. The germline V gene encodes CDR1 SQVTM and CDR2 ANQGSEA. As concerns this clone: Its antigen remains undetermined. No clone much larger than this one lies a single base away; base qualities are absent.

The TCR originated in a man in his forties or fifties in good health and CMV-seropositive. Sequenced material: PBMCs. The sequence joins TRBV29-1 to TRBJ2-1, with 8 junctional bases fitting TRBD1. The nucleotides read TGCAGCGTCGATACGGGACAGGCAAATTTCAATGAGCAGTTCTTC. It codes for CSVDTGQANFNEQFF.